Listed below are T cell receptor beta chains from one sample, sequenced in a study of T cell responses to AZD1222 COVID-19 vaccine. Using immunoSEQ multiplex PCR, the repertoire was profiled, and TCRdb retains in-frame clones only, with some absent. The sample has 110,000 to 150,000 clones, 88% seen once. The sequences come from peripheral blood, collected 28 days after the second AZD1222 dose. Receptors originate from an adult who received the AZD1222 COVID-19 vaccine. CDR3s include the opening cysteine and the closing phenylalanine or tryptophan.

V: TRBV6-4; CDR3: CASSEWGQGSPLHF
V: TRBV19; CDR3: CASSIGYEQYF
V: TRBV12-2; CDR3: CASRLPRRAYEQYF
V: TRBV5-4; CDR3: CASSLEPGRTSGNEQFF
V: TRBV10-3; CDR3: CAISESLVLAGELFF
V: TRBV5-1; CDR3: CASRHSGGETQYF
V: TRBV12-5; CDR3: CASSRGAEDTQYF
V: TRBV14; CDR3: CASSFLEGQGSYGYTF
V: TRBV27; CDR3: CASRRKPVTGHQNTEAFF
V: TRBV19; CDR3: CASSRSGIMGGNTIYF
V: TRBV7-2; CDR3: CASSLGDFAYNEQFF
V: TRBV21-1; CDR3: CASSAKGSQRYTGELFF
V: TRBV19; CDR3: CASRVGPINEKLFF
V: TRBV7-2; CDR3: CASSHPGTGNTIYF
V: TRBV6-4; CDR3: CASSDHFSDTQYF
V: TRBV7-3; CDR3: CATSTASTDTQYF
V: TRBV5-1; CDR3: CASSLAGPSTDTQYF
V: TRBV9; CDR3: CASSVEEGQGRRYTF
V: TRBV5-1; CDR3: CASSLVRQGVSEQFF
V: TRBV19; CDR3: CASSIAGQGVNIQYF